The clone carrying this TCR beta chain was seen at least ten times. The antigen is unknown. CDR3 size: 16 residues. Germline assignment: CDR1 LGHNA and CDR2 YSLEER. V shed 0 bases and J shed 2 bases, with 10 bases lying between them. The data originate from a study of T-cell reconstitution after alpha-beta-depleted transplantation in children. Study outcomes and limitations: Where alpha-beta T cells came from about two months after transplant was reportedly several hundred expanded graft clones. One year post-transplant, T-cell counts and diversity were largely derived from T cells produced anew. After transplant, high TCRbeta diversity at day 60 in some patients arose from surviving recipient T cells and thymic progenitors.

The library targeted TCRbeta and was prepared with unique molecular identifiers. TCRdb reprocessed the PCR reads with MiXCR, giving one entry per CDR3 protein. Altogether more than 500,000 distinct CDR3 sequences are present, approximately 10% being singletons, with the ten largest covering less than 15%. The chain couples TRBV4-3 to TRBJ1-4; tentatively, D is TRBD1 (6 bases). Sequencing used PBMCs, mostly from graft donor cells, obtained 180 days after TCRalphabeta/CD19-depleted stem cell transplant. The sequence came from a female patient under 10 years old who had a stem cell transplant for aplastic anemia, so the T cells may come from the graft donor. The CDR3, as DNA: TGCGCCAGCAGCCAAGATCGAGGACAGACTAATGAAAAACTGTTTTTT. Amino acid sequence: CASSQDRGQTNEKLFF.